Listed below are T cell receptor beta chains from one sample, sequenced in a study of blood T cell repertoires in COVID-19. The data were produced by immunoSEQ multiplex PCR, yet TCRdb's version contains in-frame clones alone and is incomplete. This sample has 180,000 or so clones, with 75% to 85% found just once. Sequences were obtained from peripheral blood. The receptors were gathered from a woman aged 40-49 years with COVID-19, enrolled during active disease. The CDR3 runs from the conserved cysteine through the conserved F or W. The D gene is left open where the match is weak. Size is omitted from some rows. Given values are once, few, many or a class for expanded clones.

clone size: .
J gene: TRBJ2-2
V gene: TRBV7-9
D gene: .
CDR3 protein: CASSSLASLNTGELFF
CDR3 DNA: TGTGCCAGCAGCTCGCTAGCGTCCTTGAACACCGGGGAGCTGTTTTTT

clone size: .
J gene: TRBJ2-2
V gene: TRBV7-3
D gene: .
CDR3 protein: CASSRAGALETGELFF
CDR3 DNA: TGTGCCAGCAGCAGGGCGGGGGCCCTGGAGACCGGGGAGCTGTTTTTT

clone size: .
J gene: TRBJ1-6
V gene: TRBV28
D gene: TRBD1
CDR3 protein: CASRGQEVSPLHF
CDR3 DNA: TGTGCCAGCCGAGGACAGGAAGTTTCACCCCTCCACTTT

clone size: .
J gene: TRBJ2-3
V gene: TRBV19
D gene: TRBD2
CDR3 protein: CASNPGGAEFTDTQYF
CDR3 DNA: TGTGCCAGTAATCCGGGGGGGGCTGAGTTCACAGATACGCAGTATTTT

clone size: .
J gene: TRBJ1-2
V gene: TRBV24-1
D gene: .
CDR3 protein: CATADFAGGYTF
CDR3 DNA: TGTGCCACCGCAGATTTTGCTGGTGGCTACACCTTC

clone size: .
J gene: TRBJ1-2
V gene: TRBV19
D gene: .
CDR3 protein: CASSPRRDYGYTF
CDR3 DNA: TGTGCCAGTAGTCCCCGCAGGGACTATGGCTACACCTTC

clone size: .
J gene: TRBJ2-1
V gene: TRBV30
D gene: TRBD1
CDR3 protein: CAWSAGTALVSANEQFF
CDR3 DNA: TGTGCCTGGAGTGCTGGGACAGCCCTAGTTTCGGCCAATGAGCAGTTCTTC

clone size: .
J gene: TRBJ2-4
V gene: TRBV12-5
D gene: TRBD1
CDR3 protein: CASGLDRGQGKNIQYF
CDR3 DNA: TGTGCTAGTGGTTTGGACAGGGGACAAGGCAAAAACATTCAGTACTTC

clone size: .
J gene: TRBJ2-2
V gene: TRBV25-1
D gene: TRBD1
CDR3 protein: CASSADRGVSTGELFF
CDR3 DNA: TGTGCCAGCAGTGCTGACAGGGGGGTGTCCACCGGGGAGCTGTTTTTT

clone size: few
J gene: TRBJ1-5
V gene: TRBV19
D gene: TRBD1
CDR3 protein: CASARTGADQPQHF
CDR3 DNA: TGTGCCAGCGCCCGGACAGGGGCGGATCAGCCCCAGCATTTT

clone size: .
J gene: TRBJ1-4
V gene: TRBV6-6
D gene: TRBD1
CDR3 protein: CASSTDRGGGEKLFF
CDR3 DNA: TGTGCCAGCAGTACAGACAGGGGCGGGGGTGAAAAACTGTTTTTT

clone size: .
J gene: TRBJ2-1
V gene: TRBV14
D gene: .
CDR3 protein: CASSPSHNEQFF
CDR3 DNA: TGTGCCAGCAGCCCGTCCCACAATGAGCAGTTCTTC

clone size: .
J gene: TRBJ1-5
V gene: TRBV6-5
D gene: .
CDR3 protein: CASSPGSRGNQPQHF
CDR3 DNA: TGTGCCAGCAGCCCCGGGAGTCGGGGCAATCAGCCCCAGCATTTT

clone size: .
J gene: TRBJ1-2
V gene: TRBV5-6
D gene: .
CDR3 protein: CASSLRGGYTF
CDR3 DNA: TGTGCCAGCAGCTTAAGGGGTGGCTACACCTTC

clone size: .
J gene: TRBJ2-5
V gene: TRBV5-1
D gene: TRBD1
CDR3 protein: CASSLSPGDRETQYF
CDR3 DNA: TGCGCCAGCAGCTTGTCTCCCGGGGACAGAGAGACCCAGTACTTC

clone size: few
J gene: TRBJ2-2
V gene: TRBV19
D gene: TRBD2
CDR3 protein: CASSPGLAGSGELFF
CDR3 DNA: TGTGCCAGTAGCCCGGGACTAGCGGGTTCCGGGGAGCTGTTTTTT